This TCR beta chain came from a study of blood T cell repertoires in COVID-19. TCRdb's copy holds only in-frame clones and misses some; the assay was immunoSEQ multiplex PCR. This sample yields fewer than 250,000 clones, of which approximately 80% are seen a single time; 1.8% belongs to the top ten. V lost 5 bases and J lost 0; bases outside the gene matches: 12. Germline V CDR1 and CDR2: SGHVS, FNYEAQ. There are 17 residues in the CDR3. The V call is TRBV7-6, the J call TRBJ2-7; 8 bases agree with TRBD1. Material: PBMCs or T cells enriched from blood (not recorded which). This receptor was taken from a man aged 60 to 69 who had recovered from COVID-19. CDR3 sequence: CASSPPVRTGSSYEQYF. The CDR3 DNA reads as TGTGCCAGCAGCCCCCCGGTCCGGACAGGGAGCTCCTACGAGCAGTACTTC.